Listed below are T cell receptor beta chains from one sample, sequenced in a study of blood T cell repertoires in COVID-19. The data were produced by immunoSEQ multiplex PCR, yet TCRdb's version contains in-frame clones alone and is incomplete. The sample holds over 150,000 clones, about 88% seen once. The sequencing sample was made of peripheral blood. These receptors came from a middle-aged man with acute or convalescent COVID-19. The CDR3 runs from the conserved cysteine through the conserved F or W. A D gene is named only where the DNA matches it firmly. Some rows mark clone size as missing; the rest say once, few, many or name a class of expanded clone.

CDR3,DNA,V,size,J,D
CASSPGTSASYEQYF,TGTGCCAGCAGCCCCGGGACTAGCGCCTCCTACGAGCAGTACTTC,TRBV11-1,NA,TRBJ2-7,TRBD2
CAWSVTGGINYGYTF,TGTGCCTGGAGTGTAACAGGGGGAATTAACTATGGCTACACCTTC,TRBV30,NA,TRBJ1-2,TRBD1
CATSRVGLAVRGDEQYF,TGTGCCACCAGCAGAGTGGGACTAGCGGTTCGAGGGGACGAGCAGTACTTC,TRBV15,NA,TRBJ2-7,TRBD2
CASSPRVDTEAFF,TGTGCCAGCAGTCCCCGCGTAGACACTGAAGCTTTCTTT,TRBV7-2,NA,TRBJ1-1,NA
CASSARQGPNYGYTF,TGTGCCAGCAGTGCTCGACAGGGGCCGAACTATGGCTACACCTTC,TRBV2,NA,TRBJ1-2,TRBD1
CASSLWTSGVTDTQYF,TGTGCCAGCAGCTTGTGGACTAGCGGGGTCACAGATACGCAGTATTTT,TRBV2,NA,TRBJ2-3,TRBD2
CASSMPGTYEQYF,TGTGCCAGTAGTATGCCAGGGACCTACGAGCAGTACTTC,TRBV19,NA,TRBJ2-7,NA
CASSDGQGLYEQYF,TGTGCCAGCAGTGACGGGCAGGGACTCTACGAGCAGTACTTC,TRBV2,NA,TRBJ2-7,NA
CASSLQGTGGTEAFF,TGTGCCAGCAGCTTACAGGGGACGGGCGGCACTGAAGCTTTCTTT,TRBV7-3,NA,TRBJ1-1,NA
CSSWTDSSYTF,TGCAGCTCTTGGACAGACTCCAGCTACACCTTC,TRBV29-1,NA,TRBJ1-2,NA
CASTLGGSYGYTF,TGTGCCAGCACCCTCGGCGGCAGCTATGGCTACACCTTC,TRBV7-9,few,TRBJ1-2,NA
CASSVAGTGDSPLHF,TGTGCCAGCAGCGTCGCCGGGACAGGGGATTCACCCCTCCACTTT,TRBV3-1/TRBV3-2,NA,TRBJ1-6,TRBD1
CASSPWGSSYEQYF,TGTGCCAGCAGTCCCTGGGGCAGCTCCTACGAGCAGTACTTC,TRBV27,NA,TRBJ2-7,NA
CASSTLAGNAGELFF,TGTGCCAGCAGCACTCTAGCGGGGAACGCCGGGGAGCTGTTTTTT,TRBV11-2,NA,TRBJ2-2,TRBD2
CAKGGRPQHF,TGTGCCAAGGGAGGAAGGCCCCAGCATTTT,TRBV21-1,once,TRBJ1-5,NA
CASSQDGGGSTEAFF,TGCGCCAGCAGCCAAGATGGGGGCGGAAGCACTGAAGCTTTCTTT,TRBV4-3,NA,TRBJ1-1,NA
CSAREALGYTF,TGCAGTGCTAGAGAGGCCTTAGGCTACACCTTC,TRBV20-1,NA,TRBJ1-2,NA
CASSPYTEAFF,TGTGCCAGCAGTCCTTACACTGAAGCTTTCTTT,TRBV12-3/TRBV12-4,NA,TRBJ1-1,NA
CASSARRSGGATDTQYF,TGTGCCAGCAGCGCACGACGTAGCGGGGGGGCGACAGATACGCAGTATTTT,TRBV4-2,NA,TRBJ2-3,TRBD2
CAISEAQRSNQPQHF,TGTGCCATCAGTGAGGCACAGAGAAGCAATCAGCCCCAGCATTTT,TRBV10-3,once,TRBJ1-5,NA
CASSQDRGPRYF,TGTGCCAGCAGCCAGGACAGGGGGCCGAGGTATTTT,TRBV3-1/TRBV3-2,once,TRBJ1-3,TRBD1
CASSLAGQGAGQPQHF,TGCGCCAGCAGCTTGGCCGGGCAGGGGGCAGGTCAGCCCCAGCATTTT,TRBV5-1,NA,TRBJ1-5,TRBD1
CASSVGSRQGATEAFF,TGTGCCAGCAGCGTAGGCTCGCGACAGGGGGCAACTGAAGCTTTCTTT,TRBV9,NA,TRBJ1-1,TRBD1
CASSVMNSNEKLFF,TGTGCCAGCAGTGTCATGAACTCTAATGAAAAACTGTTTTTT,TRBV2,NA,TRBJ1-4,NA
CASSLLEGDGYTF,TGTGCCAGCAGCTTATTAGAGGGGGATGGCTACACCTTC,TRBV7-3,few,TRBJ1-2,NA
CASSMGGVTYEQYF,TGTGCCAGTAGTATGGGGGGAGTAACCTACGAGCAGTACTTC,TRBV19,few,TRBJ2-7,NA
CASSSGQGGEKLFF,TGTGCCAGCAGTAGTGGACAGGGAGGAGAAAAACTGTTTTTT,TRBV2,NA,TRBJ1-4,TRBD1
CASSQGAFRYEQYF,TGTGCCAGCAGCCAAGGGGCCTTCCGCTACGAGCAGTACTTC,TRBV3-1/TRBV3-2,NA,TRBJ2-7,NA
CASSLALSRSGYGYTF,TGTGCCAGCAGCTTAGCGTTGTCCCGATCGGGCTATGGCTACACCTTC,TRBV7-2,NA,TRBJ1-2,NA
CATSKWVEESSPLHF,TGTGCCACCAGCAAATGGGTGGAGGAGAGCTCACCCCTCCACTTT,TRBV15,NA,TRBJ1-6,NA